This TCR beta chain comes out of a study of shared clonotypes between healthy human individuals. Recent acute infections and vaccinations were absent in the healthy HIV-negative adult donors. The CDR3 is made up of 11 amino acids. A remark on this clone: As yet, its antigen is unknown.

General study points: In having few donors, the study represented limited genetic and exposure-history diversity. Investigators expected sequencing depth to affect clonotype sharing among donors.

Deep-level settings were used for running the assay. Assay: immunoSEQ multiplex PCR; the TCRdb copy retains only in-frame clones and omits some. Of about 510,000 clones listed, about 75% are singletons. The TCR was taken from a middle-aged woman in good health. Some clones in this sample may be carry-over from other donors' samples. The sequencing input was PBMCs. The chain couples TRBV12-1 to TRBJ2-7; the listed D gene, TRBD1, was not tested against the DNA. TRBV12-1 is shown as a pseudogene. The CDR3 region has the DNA TGTGCCAGCAGCTTCCCCAGCGAGCAGTACTTC. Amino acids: CASSFPSEQYF.